This T cell receptor (beta chain) was recovered during a study of radiation and T cells in renal cell carcinoma. General study points: Pretreatment tumor biopsies were lacking, so baseline clonotypes are unknown. In blood, top tumor clones expanded by 2 weeks, shrinking by 4.

The germline V gene has CDR1 MDHEN and CDR2 SYDVKM. CDR3 length: 16 residues. Trimming pared 1 base from V and 1 base from J, leaving 11 bases between. Points on this clone: No antigen is known for it.

Assay used: immunoSEQ multiplex PCR; TCRdb lists only in-frame clones, some missing. There are about 160,000 clones in the sample; roughly nine tenths occur only once, and over 3.5% lies in the top ten. Noted time point: baseline pretreatment blood. As for treatment: 15 Gy SBRT to primary tumor, nephrectomy 4 weeks later. The patient's renal cell carcinoma had clear cell pathology. This clonotype originated in a woman between 65 and 79 years old with renal cell carcinoma. The source material was blood, sampled from a patient whose treatment included radiotherapy and nephrectomy. The chain carries TRBV28 and TRBJ2-4; D is unresolved. CDR3 amino acids: CASSLLLAGAKNIQYF. The CDR3, as DNA: TGTGCCAGCAGTTTATTACTGGCAGGTGCCAAAAACATTCAGTACTTC.